The 15 T cell receptor beta chains below come from one sample, sequenced in a study of T cells in Graves' hyperthyroidism and ophthalmopathy. The TCR beta CDR3 regions underwent amplification using RNA transcripts as the source. First-round RT-PCR of the TCR CDR3 relied on the HTBI primer set. From the multiplex PCR reads, TCRdb called clonotypes with MiXCR, one entry per CDR3 protein. Seen here are approximately 520,000 distinct CDR3 sequences, roughly 24% observed once, and the top ten hold 11%. Sequencing was performed on blood. The receptors were sampled from a woman aged 25 to 39 with Graves' ophthalmopathy.

V usage is TRBV6-1 and J usage is TRBJ2-7; either TRBD1 or TRBD2 may supply D (5 bases each). The CDR3 runs 12 residues. The germline V and J ends were trimmed by 6 bases and 5 bases, with 11 bases remaining between them. Germline CDR1 MNHNS, CDR2 SASEGT. Here the CDR3 reads CASSKGPHEQYF. The CDR3 DNA reads TGTGCCAGCAGCAAGGGACCCCACGAGCAGTACTTC.

The chain employs TRBV6-5 and TRBJ1-1; tentatively, D is TRBD1 (6 bases). Trimming pared 2 bases from V and 1 base from J, leaving 8 bases between. CDR1 is MNHEY and CDR2 is SVGAGI in the germline V gene. The CDR3 consists of 14 residues. This CDR3 is CASSYGTSNTEAFF. CDR3 coding DNA: TGTGCCAGCAGTTACGGGACATCGAACACTGAAGCTTTCTTT.

This clonotype was observed at least ten times. The V gene is TRBV4-1, the J gene TRBJ1-3, with D hard to call. Trimming shortened V by 0 bases and J by 0 bases, and 12 bases separated the two germline ends. Germline CDR1 reads MGHRA; CDR2 reads YSYEKL. The CDR3 has 17 residues. The CDR3 region has the DNA TGCGCCAGCAGCCAAGAAGAGTCTAGGGTCTCTGGAAACACCATATATTTT. Its translation: CASSQEESRVSGNTIYF.

This clonotype has a handful of counts. The chain carries TRBV27 and TRBJ1-5; D gene uncertain. This CDR3 contains 16 residues. Trimming shortened V by 0 bases and J by 0 bases, and 9 bases separated the two germline ends. Germline V gives CDR1 MNHEY, CDR2 SMNVEV (reference sequence). CDR3 coding DNA: TGTGCCAGCAGTTTATCGGCAGTCTATAGCAATCAGCCCCAGCATTTT. Residues: CASSLSAVYSNQPQHF.

This clonotype was recorded at least ten times. CDR3 sequence: CASSVVGGSGTEAFF. The DNA of the CDR3 is TGTGCCAGCAGCGTAGTGGGGGGGTCAGGCACTGAAGCTTTCTTT. The V and J genes are TRBV9 and TRBJ1-1; D is possibly TRBD1 (5 bases). The germline V gene has CDR1 SGDLS and CDR2 YYNGEE. Trimming shortened V by 0 bases and J by 4 bases, and 13 bases separated the two germline ends. The CDR3 consists of 15 residues.

This clonotype has a count of ten or more. The chain links TRBV5-1 to TRBJ2-5; 12 bases map to TRBD2. The CDR3 spans 14 residues. Germline assignment: CDR1 SGHRS and CDR2 YFSETQ. The trim removed 2 bases at V and 7 bases at J, leaving 3 bases unmatched. Written as DNA, the CDR3 is TGCGCCAGCAGCTTCGCGGGACTAGCGGGGACCCAGTACTTC. Encoded protein: CASSFAGLAGTQYF.

This clonotype showed up many times. The rearrangement joins TRBV6-1 to TRBJ1-5; weak D call: TRBD1 (6 bases). From germline, CDR1 is MNHNS and CDR2 SASEGT. Trimming removed 5 bases at V and 6 bases at J, with 14 bases between. The CDR3 is 14 amino acids. The chain's CDR3 is CASSRDTAFQPQHF. The CDR3, as DNA: TGTGCCAGCAGTCGGGACACAGCTTTTCAGCCCCAGCATTTT.

This clonotype occurred many times. The chain recombines TRBV10-3 with TRBJ1-2; tentative D call: TRBD1 (5 bases). The CDR3 has 13 residues. The V gene's germline CDR1 is ENHRY and CDR2 SYGVKD. V gave up 3 bases and J gave up 8 bases, with 13 bases separating them. The CDR3 reads CAISDWGLGGYTF. DNA for the CDR3: TGTGCCATCAGTGATTGGGGGTTGGGCGGCTACACCTTC.

As regards this clonotype: Compared with germline, one end of the junction differs, possibly owing to a read error. The gene calls are TRBV20-1 and TRBJ2-2, with 7 bases lining up with TRBD2. Per the germline V gene, CDR1 is DFQATT and CDR2 is SNEGSKA (reference sequence). The CDR3 contains 14 residues. Written as DNA, the CDR3 is TGCAGTGCCAGTAGGGCGGGGGATACCTGGGAGCTGGTTTTT. This sequence encodes CSASRAGDTWELVF.

This clonotype came up many times. The chain recombines TRBV29-1 with TRBJ1-2, with D uncertain. Per the germline V gene, CDR1 is SQVTM and CDR2 is ANQGSEA. Between the trimmed V and J ends, which lost 2 bases and 4 bases, there was a span of 14 bases. This CDR3 has 14 residues. In DNA form, the CDR3 reads TGCAGCGTTGAATCCAGGCGGACCGTCTATGGCTACACCTTC. This encodes CSVESRRTVYGYTF.

In this sample, this clonotype turned up many times. The V and J genes are TRBV27 and TRBJ2-7; D ambiguous. Germline CDR1 reads MNHEY; CDR2 reads SMNVEV (reference sequence). V lost 5 bases and J lost 2, with 13 bases in between. This CDR3 is 14 amino acids long. DNA for the CDR3: TGTGCCAGCAGTCCAGAGGAAAGAACCTACGAGCAGTACTTC. Residues: CASSPEERTYEQYF.

V and J are TRBV2 and TRBJ2-7; D is undetermined. The CDR3 runs to 11 residues. V lost 5 bases and J lost 5, with 7 bases in between. Germline V lookup: CDR1 SNHLY, CDR2 FYNNEI. In DNA, the CDR3 is TGTGCCAGCAGTCCTTTCGACGAGCAGTACTTC. Protein product: CASSPFDEQYF.

This clonotype occurred many times. The rearrangement joins TRBV20-1 to TRBJ2-7; 11 bases map to TRBD2. CDR3 size: 15 residues. V trimming: 3 bases; J trimming: 4 bases; junction bases outside the gene matches: 8. Germline loops: CDR1 DFQATT, CDR2 SNEGSKA (reference sequence). The CDR3 protein is CSASGTSGGLYEQYF. In DNA form, the CDR3 reads TGCAGTGCTAGTGGAACTAGCGGGGGTTTATACGAGCAGTACTTC.

The V and J genes are TRBV28 and TRBJ1-5; D might be TRBD1 (5 bases). CDR3 size: 14 residues. Germline values: CDR1 MDHEN, CDR2 SYDVKM. The V gene lost 0 bases and the J gene lost 7 bases, with 10 bases spanning the gap. CDR3 in amino acids: CASSLWGEGQPQHF. In DNA, the CDR3 is TGTGCCAGCAGTTTATGGGGGGAAGGCCAGCCCCAGCATTTT.

This clonotype was recorded many times. The rearrangement uses TRBV20-1 and TRBJ2-5, with D possibly being TRBD2 (6 bases). This CDR3 has 14 residues. V shed 1 base and J shed 0 bases, with 9 bases lying between them. CDR1 and CDR2 from the germline V gene are DFQATT and SNEGSKA (reference sequence). The CDR3 loop reads CSARGDLHQETQYF. The CDR3 nucleotides read TGCAGTGCTAGAGGGGACTTGCACCAAGAGACCCAGTACTTC.